Listed below are T cell receptor beta chains from one sample, sequenced in a study of spatial heterogeneity in lung cancer. Each CDR3 protein is one row after TCRdb ran MiXCR on the 5' RACE reads. The profile covers several thousand distinct CDR3 sequences, with 1.3% appearing a single time and approximately 9.7% taken by the ten largest. Specimen: lung tumor tissue, collected at surgery. The source is a male donor with early-stage non-small cell lung cancer. CDR3s leave out the opening cysteine and the closing phenylalanine or tryptophan. Each record gives: V gene, CDR3 protein.

TRBV5-5,ASLADLNTEAF
TRBV28,ASSLGPSYGYT
TRBV20-1,SARTPGTSSEQF
TRBV3-1,ASSQAEGEQF
TRBV20-1,SARDAAGGDYNEQF
TRBV12-3/TRBV12-4,ASSPLGDEQF
TRBV12-3/TRBV12-4,ASSRLGYTGYGYT
TRBV5-1,ASSSSGGDYGYT
TRBV7-9,ASSLTGGKNIQY
TRBV29-1,SGGQGERVVF
TRBV7-8,ASSFRRANQPQH
TRBV20-1,SPGKRGLADTQY
TRBV6-5,ASSSRTRDGYT
TRBV19,ASSPPGQGGYTGANVLT
TRBV5-1,ASSLGQDRTEAF
TRBV7-2,ASSGGNYNEQF
TRBV12-3/TRBV12-4,ASSPDRVSGYT
TRBV7-8,ASTPGRGERQPQH
TRBV7-3,ASSSGTSNHEQF
TRBV20-1,SAWRTGGNTIY
TRBV14,ASSPRTGRNEKLF
TRBV5-1,ASSRDSSGNTIY
TRBV18,ASSRDTPGTQY
TRBV9,ASSVEVDSYEQY
TRBV12-3/TRBV12-4,ASSKTSGPYNEQF
TRBV4-2,ASSQDFTSGGPNEQF
TRBV24-1,ATSDPQGRIQETQY
TRBV7-3,ASSAQGGTRTEAF
TRBV29-1,SVEEQGSDT
TRBV5-1,ASSLGLADEKLF
TRBV7-9,ASKMTEGTGGEQF
TRBV5-4,ASSLAGVGGANVLT
TRBV29-1,SVGGQDQPQH
TRBV18,ASSLAARELF
TRBV30,AWKGTGWFGYT
TRBV29-1,SVEDSRRINPIPYEQY
TRBV27,ASSPSPTTDTQY
TRBV3-1,ASSQDLMTGEDQPQH
TRBV6-2/TRBV6-3,ASSYTPRDRGGSNQPQH
TRBV12-3/TRBV12-4,ASSLDEDLGTEAF
TRBV14,ASSPFTSGDTGTDTQY
TRBV5-6,ASSSQGGSNQPQH
TRBV5-4,ASSLEAWGLAGVGTQY
TRBV5-6,ASSARGPRTDTQY
TRBV5-6,ASSPSLNRADTQY
TRBV20-1,SARDLVGSEAF
TRBV6-2/TRBV6-3,ASRKGTSGSSYNEQF
TRBV29-1,SVFGLPNTEAF
TRBV7-6,ASSNARGGVDNEQF
TRBV10-3,AITPYSPGQGSAGELF
TRBV5-4,ASRRDAAGGEQF
TRBV4-1,ASSQEGQGYNEQF
TRBV5-1,ASSFRGGGQNTGELF
TRBV20-1,SASDLAGGLINTGELF